This T cell receptor (beta chain) was documented in a study of a mutant IDH1 vaccine in newly diagnosed glioma. Clones were sequenced by immunoSEQ multiplex PCR, and TCRdb holds only the in-frame ones, with some missing. In the table there are about 96,000 clones, about 82% of which are singletons. This CDR3 is built from 16 residues. Per germline, CDR1 SGDLS and CDR2 YYNGEE. The V end lost 3 bases, the J end lost 4 bases, and 19 bases lay between the germline ends. Time point denoted: baseline, week 1 (first vaccination visit). The treatment is: pre-vaccination baseline after standard-of-care therapy.

V usage is TRBV9 and J usage is TRBJ1-2; perhaps TRBD1 as D (6 bases). The sequence was obtained from a man aged 40-49 years with glioma. The sequencing here drew on PBMCs, taken from a glioma patient treated with radiotherapy, temozolomide or both. In DNA form, the CDR3 reads TGTGCCAGCAGCGCCTTGGCAGGGGTAATAATCTATGGCTACACCTTC. Amino acids: CASSALAGVIIYGYTF.